Following are 9 T cell receptor beta chains from one sample sequenced in a study of blood T cells in healthy people across ages. The authors ran a second PCR of 7 to 11 cycles using a sample-barcoded 5' primer and a J-beta primer mix. Each CDR3 protein is one row after TCRdb ran MiXCR on the 5' RACE reads. The table has hundreds of thousands of distinct CDR3 sequences, approximately 52% seen once. The sequenced sample was blood. The receptors come from a man in his sixties in good health.

The J gene is TRBJ2-1, the V gene TRBV6-6, with TRBD1 matching over 8 bases. The CDR3 runs to 14 residues. CDR1 and CDR2 from the germline V gene are MNHNY and SVGAGI (reference sequence). J was trimmed by 3 bases and V by 5 bases; bases with no gene match: 3. CDR3 sequence: CASSQGAVYNEQFF. CDR3 DNA: TGTGCCAGCAGTCAGGGGGCTGTCTACAATGAGCAGTTCTTC.

This chain joins TRBV6-5 and TRBJ2-1; TRBD2 matches at 8 bases. Germline V gene lookup returns CDR1 MNHEY and CDR2 SVGAGI. This CDR3 region has 13 residues. Trimming at V came to 6 bases and at J to 6 bases, leaving 4 bases not matched to a gene. The CDR3 coding sequence is TGTGCCAGCAGACGGGAGGGCCTCAATGAGCAGTTCTTC. This codes for CASRREGLNEQFF.

The chain is built from TRBV12-3 or TRBV12-4 and TRBJ2-5, with 11 bases lining up with TRBD1. The CDR3 covers 14 residues. The V gene end was trimmed by 6 bases and the J gene end by 11 bases; junction bases not matched to a gene: 11. CDR3 loop: CASSRGQGAGEQYF. DNA of the CDR3: TGTGCCAGCAGCCGCGGACAGGGGGCAGGGGAGCAGTACTTC.

The sample holds a few counts of this clonotype. V usage is TRBV6-2 or TRBV6-3 and J usage is TRBJ2-7; no firm D call. The CDR3 is 17 amino acids. CDR1 is MNHEY, CDR2 SVGEGT, per germline. With 2 bases removed from V and 1 base from J, the gap between germline ends came to 18 bases. CDR3 nucleotide sequence: TGTGCCAGCAGTTACCCCCAGGCGGCCAGTTGGTCCTACGAGCAGTACTTC. Its translation is CASSYPQAASWSYEQYF.

The CDR3 DNA is TGTGCCAGCAACTCCCTTTTCCAAGAGACCCAGTACTTC. Encoded protein: CASNSLFQETQYF. The rearrangement uses TRBV27 and TRBJ2-5; D is undetermined. This CDR3 is built from 13 residues. CDR1 is MNHEY and CDR2 is SMNVEV in the germline V gene (reference sequence). Trimming pared 7 bases from V and 1 base from J, leaving 10 bases between.

This chain uses TRBV29-1 with TRBJ2-3, with 11 nucleotides matching TRBD1. The V and J ends lost 7 bases and 3 bases, in that order; junction bases with no gene match: 9. Germline V gene sequence: CDR1 SQVTM, CDR2 ANQGSEA. The CDR3 is 15 residues long. The CDR3 spells CSGTTGQGETDTQYF. Here the CDR3 DNA reads TGCAGCGGTACAACGGGACAGGGGGAGACAGATACGCAGTATTTT.

Details on this clonotype: Since a much larger clone is just one base distant, this may be a read error. The rearrangement joins TRBV20-1 to TRBJ2-1; 8 bases are a match to TRBD2. This CDR3 spans 14 amino acids. Per germline, CDR1 DFQATT and CDR2 SNEGSKA (reference sequence). CDR3 DNA: TGCAGTGCTAGAGGACTAGCGACGCCAAATGAGGAGTTCTTC. It yields the protein CSARGLATPNEEFF.

This clonotype was counted between two and nine times. The chain joins TRBV5-1 to TRBJ2-7; D is possibly TRBD1 (5 bases). The CDR3 length is 15 residues. V lost 0 bases to trimming and J lost 3 bases, with 13 bases between them. Germline V gene sequence: CDR1 SGHRS, CDR2 YFSETQ. The CDR3 region is CASSLGVGVNYEQYF. The CDR3 bases are TGCGCCAGCAGCTTGGGAGTAGGGGTCAACTACGAGCAGTACTTC. The full variable domain, completed using reference TRBV5-1 and TRBJ2-7, is KAGVTQTPRYLIKTRGQQVTLSCSPISGHRSVSWYQQTPGQGLQFLFEYFSETQRNKGNFPGRFSGRQFSNSRSEMNVSTLELGDSALYLCASSLGVGVNYEQYFGPGTRLTVT.

This clonotype was seen ten or more times. The chain employs TRBV7-2 and TRBJ2-1; D unclear. The CDR3 loop spans 15 amino acids. The germline CDR1 and CDR2 sequences are SGHTA and FQGNSA. Trimming removed 0 bases at V and 4 bases at J, with 10 bases between. CDR3: CASSLATSIYNEQFF. Written as DNA, the CDR3 is TGTGCCAGCAGCTTAGCGACTTCCATATACAATGAGCAGTTCTTC. Supplemented by reference TRBV7-2 and TRBJ2-1, the full variable domain reads GAGVSQSPSNKVTEKGKDVELRCDPISGHTALYWYRQSLGQGLEFLIYFQGNSAPDKSGLPSDRFSAERTGGSVSTLTIQRTQQEDSAVYLCASSLATSIYNEQFFGPGTRLTVL.